The rows below give T cell receptor beta chains drawn from one sample of a study of breast tumors, draining lymph nodes, adjacent tissues. TCRdb redid the calling of the multiplex PCR reads with MiXCR, one entry per CDR3 protein. The sample includes over 150,000 distinct CDR3 sequences, around a third of them seen just once. Sequencing input: axillary lymph node tissue. The receptors stem from a female donor with breast cancer. Some clones in this sample may be carry-over from other donors' samples. Each CDR3 is given with its conserved first and last residue. The D gene is left open where the match is weak. Expanded clones get a size class; other rows say once, few or many, or leave the size out.

D	V	size	J	DNA	CDR3
TRBD2	TRBV15	many	TRBJ2-3	TGTGCCACCAGCGTACCTAGCGGGGGGCTCTCTGCAGATACGCGGTATTTT	CATSVPSGGLSADTRYF
TRBD1	TRBV19	many	TRBJ1-4	TGTGCCAGTACCTACCGGGACAGGGGAAGCAATGAAAAACTGTTTTTT	CASTYRDRGSNEKLFF
-	TRBV19	many	TRBJ1-6	TGTGCCAGTAGTATAGATCGGAGGCCCCTCCACTTT	CASSIDRRPLHF
-	TRBV3-1	few	TRBJ2-3	TGTGCCAGCAGCCCCCGGGGAGCAGTTAATACGCAGTATTTT	CASSPRGAVNTQYF
TRBD1	TRBV18	-	TRBJ2-1	TGTGCCAGCTCACCACCGGGACAGGGGGCTATGAATGAGCAGTTCTTC	CASSPPGQGAMNEQFF
TRBD2	TRBV5-5	many	TRBJ2-5	TGTGCCAGCAGCTTGACTACCGGGACTAGTAAGGAGACCCAGTACTTC	CASSLTTGTSKETQYF
-	TRBV3-1	few	TRBJ1-2	TGTGCCAGCAGCCCCCAACAGGGCCGCACTTATGGCTACACCTTC	CASSPQQGRTYGYTF
-	TRBV19	many	TRBJ1-2	TGTGCCAGTACTCATTCGTCGGGGAGCCTAATTTCTCGTAACTATGGCTACACCTTC	CASTHSSGSLISRNYGYTF
TRBD1	TRBV12-3/TRBV12-4	many	TRBJ2-1	TGTGCCAGCGCAGGGGGCTACAATGAGCAGTTCTTC	CASAGGYNEQFF
-	TRBV5-6	many	TRBJ2-7	TGTGCCAGCAGCTTGGGTGGGAGGGGGCTCTACGAGCAGTACTTC	CASSLGGRGLYEQYF
-	TRBV30	many	TRBJ1-4	TGTGCCTGGAAACAGGGAGACGGGGAAAAACTGTTTTTT	CAWKQGDGEKLFF
TRBD2	TRBV9	-	TRBJ2-5	TGTGCCAGCAGCTTCGGACTAGCGGGGACCCAAGAGACCCAGTACTTC	CASSFGLAGTQETQYF
-	TRBV20-1	many	TRBJ2-2	TGCAGTGCTCCAAAACCCTTACTAGCAACCGGGGAGCTGTTTTTT	CSAPKPLLATGELFF
-	TRBV7-9	many	TRBJ2-7	TGTGCCAGCAGCTTAGTTGGCAGGGGTAGCTACGAGCAGTACTTC	CASSLVGRGSYEQYF
-	TRBV7-2	-	TRBJ1-5	TGTGCCAGCAGCTTAGAATGGGCGACTAACTACGAGCAGCCCCAGCATTTT	CASSLEWATNYEQPQHF
-	TRBV24-1	-	TRBJ1-5	TGTGCCACCAGTGAGCTGGGCGGGGCTGTTAATCAGCCCCAGCATTTT	CATSELGGAVNQPQHF
-	TRBV19	many	TRBJ1-2	TGTGCCAGTAGTATAGACGATGACTATGGCTACACCTTC	CASSIDDDYGYTF
-	TRBV28	-	TRBJ1-6	TGTGCCAGCATCCCGGAACTGGCGAGCTCCTATAATTCACCCCTCCACTTT	CASIPELASSYNSPLHF
TRBD2	TRBV5-5	many	TRBJ2-5	TGTGCCAGCAGCATAGCTAGCGGGGGGGTCGAGGAGACCCAGTACTTC	CASSIASGGVEETQYF
-	TRBV7-3	many	TRBJ1-2	TGTGCCAGCAGCTTAGGGGGGCCTAGCGGCTACACCTTC	CASSLGGPSGYTF
TRBD1	TRBV2	-	TRBJ1-3	TGTGCCAGCAGAAAAGGGGGCAGCGCCTCTGGAAACACCATATATTTT	CASRKGGSASGNTIYF
-	TRBV11-3	many	TRBJ2-7	TGTGCCAGCAGCTTTGTCTCGGGGGACCGCTACGAGCAGTACTTC	CASSFVSGDRYEQYF
TRBD2	TRBV12-3/TRBV12-4	-	TRBJ2-1	TGTGCCAGCAGTTTAGAGTCTAGCGGGGGCTCGTACAATGAGCAGTTCTTC	CASSLESSGGSYNEQFF
TRBD1	TRBV6-5	few	TRBJ2-1	TGTGCCAGCAGTTTACGAGGGGGCAAGTATGGTGAGCAGTTCTTC	CASSLRGGKYGEQFF
-	TRBV13	many	TRBJ2-6	TGTGCCAGCAGACATAAGGGGTCGGGACCGAGCTCTGGGGCCAACGTCCTGACTTTC	CASRHKGSGPSSGANVLTF
TRBD2	TRBV12-3/TRBV12-4	many	TRBJ2-1	TGTGCCAGCAACCTAGCGGGAGGTGTCTACAATGAGCAGTTCTTC	CASNLAGGVYNEQFF
TRBD1	TRBV20-1	many	TRBJ2-3	TGCAGTGCTCCGGTCCGGGACAGGGGAACAGATACGCAGTATTTT	CSAPVRDRGTDTQYF
TRBD1	TRBV2	many	TRBJ2-1	TGTGCCAGCAGGGCAAACCCGACAGGGGTAGGGGGTAATGAGCAGTTCTTC	CASRANPTGVGGNEQFF
TRBD1	TRBV19	many	TRBJ1-6	TGTGCCAGTAGTGCTGACAGGGCCTCCTATAATTCACCCCTCCACTTT	CASSADRASYNSPLHF
TRBD1	TRBV28	-	TRBJ2-4	TGTGCCAGCAGTGTACGACAGGGGTTGGAGGCCAAAAACATTCAGTACTTC	CASSVRQGLEAKNIQYF
-	TRBV9	many	TRBJ2-3	TGTGCCAGCAGCGCACCTCCGGGGGACAGAGATAACACAGATACGCAGTATTTT	CASSAPPGDRDNTDTQYF
TRBD1	TRBV5-1	-	TRBJ1-1	TGCGCCAGCAGTCCCGGGACAGGGCCAGAAGCTTTCTTT	CASSPGTGPEAFF
-	TRBV20-1	-	TRBJ2-5	TGCAGTGCTAGAGCTGGTGCGGGGCCTTCGGAGACCCAGTACTTC	CSARAGAGPSETQYF
-	TRBV2	many	TRBJ2-5	TGTGCCAGCAGTACAGACGGGTTCGAGAAACGCCAAGAGACCCAGTACTTC	CASSTDGFEKRQETQYF
-	TRBV7-9	many	TRBJ2-3	TGTGCCAGCAGCTTAATGAACACCTACACAGATACGCAGTATTTT	CASSLMNTYTDTQYF
-	TRBV4-1	many	TRBJ2-3	TGCGCCAGCAGCCAAGAGAGGGCAGGGATCACAGATACGCAGTATTTT	CASSQERAGITDTQYF
TRBD2	TRBV6-5	many	TRBJ2-1	TGTGCCAGCAGTTCTCGATTAGCGGGAGGGCCCTCCTACAATGAGCAGTTCTTC	CASSSRLAGGPSYNEQFF
-	TRBV19	-	TRBJ2-3	TGTGCCAGTAGTGCGGGAAGTCCCTACAATGAGCAGTATTTT	CASSAGSPYNEQYF
-	TRBV5-4	many	TRBJ2-5	TGTGCCAGCAGCTTTTTTGAGGAAGAGACCCAGTACTTC	CASSFFEEETQYF
-	TRBV7-3	many	TRBJ2-2	TGTGCCAGCGGCGCAGGGAACACCGGGGAGCTGTTTTTT	CASGAGNTGELFF
-	TRBV6-5	many	TRBJ1-2	TGTGCCAGCAGTGCCTTCGGGTTTGGCTACACCTTC	CASSAFGFGYTF
TRBD1	TRBV3-1	many	TRBJ1-2	TGTGCCAGCAGCCAAGGGGACAGGGGTGGCACCTTC	CASSQGDRGGTF
-	TRBV11-2	many	TRBJ1-2	TGTGCCAGCAGCTTAGCGGGGTCCTATGGCTACACCTTC	CASSLAGSYGYTF
-	TRBV7-9	many	TRBJ2-1	TGTGCCAGCAGCTTAGTGTGGACAGAGACCTACAATGAGCAGTTCTTC	CASSLVWTETYNEQFF
-	TRBV12-3/TRBV12-4	many	TRBJ2-3	TGTGCCAGCAGTTCTTCCAGGGAGGCAGATACGCAGTATTTT	CASSSSREADTQYF
-	TRBV29-1	-	TRBJ1-4	TGCAGCTTAGACCAGGCAACTAATGAAAAACTGTTTTTT	CSLDQATNEKLFF
TRBD2	TRBV9	many	TRBJ2-5	TGTGCCAGCAGCGCCCACCGGGGGGGCCAAGAGACCCAGTACTTC	CASSAHRGGQETQYF
-	TRBV6-5	-	TRBJ2-2	TGTGCCAGCAGGGAATCAGGGCTTGGGGCCGGGGAGCTGTTTTTT	CASRESGLGAGELFF
-	TRBV5-1	few	TRBJ1-1	TGCGCCAGCAGCTTAAACAGGGATCGGAACACTGAAGCTTTCTTT	CASSLNRDRNTEAFF